The clone carrying this T cell receptor (beta chain) has just a few counts. Its antigen is unknown. These data come from a study of T cell repertoires in cytomegalovirus infection. TCRdb passed the reads through MiXCR, listing each CDR3 protein once. The sample contains roughly 500,000 distinct CDR3 sequences, around 35% of which appear only once. The study, taken as a whole, reports: Carriers of CMV and the relevant HLA type were discriminated by public TCR beta frequency.

Germline V gene lookup returns CDR1 MNHNS and CDR2 SASEGT. The V gene lost 5 bases and the J gene lost 5 bases, with 12 bases spanning the gap. The CDR3 runs 13 residues. The rearrangement links TRBV6-1 to TRBJ1-1; D gene uncertain. This sample comprised cultured PBMCs, obtained from culture after CMV antigen stimulation. The TCR originated in a human donor in good health (CMV status not recorded). Some clones in this sample may be carry-over from other donors' samples. CDR3 sequence: CASSYMGETEAFF. As DNA, the CDR3 is TGTGCCAGCAGTTATATGGGAGAGACTGAAGCTTTCTTT.